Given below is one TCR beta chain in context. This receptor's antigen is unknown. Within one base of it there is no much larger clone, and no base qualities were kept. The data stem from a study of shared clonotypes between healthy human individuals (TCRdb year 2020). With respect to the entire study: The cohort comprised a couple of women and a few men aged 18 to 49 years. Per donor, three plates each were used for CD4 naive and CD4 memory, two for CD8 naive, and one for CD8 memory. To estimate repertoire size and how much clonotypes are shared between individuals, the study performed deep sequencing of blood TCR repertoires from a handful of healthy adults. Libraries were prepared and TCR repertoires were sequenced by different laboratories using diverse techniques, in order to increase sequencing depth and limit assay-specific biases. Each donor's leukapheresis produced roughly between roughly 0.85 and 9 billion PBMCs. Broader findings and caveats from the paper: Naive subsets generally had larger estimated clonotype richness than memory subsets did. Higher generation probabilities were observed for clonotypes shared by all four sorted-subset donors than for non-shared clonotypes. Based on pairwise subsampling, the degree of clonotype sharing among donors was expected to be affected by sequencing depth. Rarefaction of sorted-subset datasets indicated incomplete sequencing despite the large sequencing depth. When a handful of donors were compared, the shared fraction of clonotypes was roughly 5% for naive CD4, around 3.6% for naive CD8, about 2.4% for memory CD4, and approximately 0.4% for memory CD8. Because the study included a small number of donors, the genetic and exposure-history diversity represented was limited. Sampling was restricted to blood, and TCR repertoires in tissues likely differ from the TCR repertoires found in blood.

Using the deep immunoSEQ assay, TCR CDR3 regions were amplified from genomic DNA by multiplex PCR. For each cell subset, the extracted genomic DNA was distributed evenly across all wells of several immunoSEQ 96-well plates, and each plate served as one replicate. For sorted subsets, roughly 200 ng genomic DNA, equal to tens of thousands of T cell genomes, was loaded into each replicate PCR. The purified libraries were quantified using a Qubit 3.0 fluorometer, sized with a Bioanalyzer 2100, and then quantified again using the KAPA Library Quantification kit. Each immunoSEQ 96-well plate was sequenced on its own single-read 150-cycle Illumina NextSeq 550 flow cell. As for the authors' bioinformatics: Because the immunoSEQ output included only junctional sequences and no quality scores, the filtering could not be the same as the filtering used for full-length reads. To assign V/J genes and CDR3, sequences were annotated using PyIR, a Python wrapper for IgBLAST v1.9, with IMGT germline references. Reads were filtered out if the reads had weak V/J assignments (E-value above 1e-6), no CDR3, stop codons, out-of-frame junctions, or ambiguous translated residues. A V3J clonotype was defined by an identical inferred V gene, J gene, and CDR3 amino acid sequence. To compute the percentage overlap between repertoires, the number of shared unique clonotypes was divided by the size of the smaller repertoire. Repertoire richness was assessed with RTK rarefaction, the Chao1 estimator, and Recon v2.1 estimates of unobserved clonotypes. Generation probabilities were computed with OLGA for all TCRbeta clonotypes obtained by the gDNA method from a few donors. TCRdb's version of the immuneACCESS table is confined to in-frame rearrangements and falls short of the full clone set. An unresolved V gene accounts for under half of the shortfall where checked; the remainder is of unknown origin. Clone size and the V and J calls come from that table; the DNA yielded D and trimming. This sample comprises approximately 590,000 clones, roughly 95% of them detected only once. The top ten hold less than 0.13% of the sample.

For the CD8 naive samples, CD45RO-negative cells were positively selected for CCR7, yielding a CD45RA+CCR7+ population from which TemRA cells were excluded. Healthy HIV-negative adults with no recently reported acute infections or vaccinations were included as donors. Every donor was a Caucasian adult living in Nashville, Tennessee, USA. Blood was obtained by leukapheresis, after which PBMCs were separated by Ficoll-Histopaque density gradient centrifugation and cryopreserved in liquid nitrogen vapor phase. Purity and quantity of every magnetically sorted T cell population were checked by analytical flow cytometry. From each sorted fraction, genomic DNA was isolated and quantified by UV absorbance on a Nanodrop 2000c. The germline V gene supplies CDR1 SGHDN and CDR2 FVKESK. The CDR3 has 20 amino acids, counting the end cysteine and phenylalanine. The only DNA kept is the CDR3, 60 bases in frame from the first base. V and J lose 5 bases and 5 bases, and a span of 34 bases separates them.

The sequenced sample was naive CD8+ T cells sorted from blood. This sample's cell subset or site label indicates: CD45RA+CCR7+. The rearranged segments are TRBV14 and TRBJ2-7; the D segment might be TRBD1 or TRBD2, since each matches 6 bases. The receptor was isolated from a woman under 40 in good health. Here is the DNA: TGTGCCAGCAGCGGCGGTGGGGGCGAACGCTTGGGCCTAGCGATACACGAGCAGTACTTC. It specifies CASSGGGGERLGLAIHEQYF. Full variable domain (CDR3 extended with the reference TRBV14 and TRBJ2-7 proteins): EAGVTQFPSHSVIEKGQTVTLRCDPISGHDNLYWYRRVMGKEIKFLLHFVKESKQDESGMPNNRFLAERTGGTYSTLKVQPAELEDSGVYFCASSGGGGERLGLAIHEQYFGPGTRLTVT.